This T cell receptor (beta chain) was identified during a study of T cell changes during pregnancy in multiple sclerosis. The repertoire was sequenced with immunoSEQ multiplex PCR; TCRdb's copy has only in-frame clones and lacks some. This table has roughly 38,000 clones, approximately 92% appearing once. Germline lookup yields CDR1 MNHEY and CDR2 SMNVEV (reference sequence). The CDR3 is made up of 13 amino acids. Unmatched junction bases numbered 3, after V lost 6 bases and J lost 6 bases. The receptor's source is a female donor in good health, enrolled as a control in a pregnancy study. The sample here was CD4+ T cells from peripheral blood mononuclear cells, taken after pregnancy. The J gene is TRBJ2-2, the V gene TRBV27, with TRBD1 matching 8 bases. CDR3 residues: CASRDRASGELFF. CDR3 nucleotide sequence: TGTGCCAGCAGGGACAGGGCGTCCGGGGAGCTGTTTTTT.